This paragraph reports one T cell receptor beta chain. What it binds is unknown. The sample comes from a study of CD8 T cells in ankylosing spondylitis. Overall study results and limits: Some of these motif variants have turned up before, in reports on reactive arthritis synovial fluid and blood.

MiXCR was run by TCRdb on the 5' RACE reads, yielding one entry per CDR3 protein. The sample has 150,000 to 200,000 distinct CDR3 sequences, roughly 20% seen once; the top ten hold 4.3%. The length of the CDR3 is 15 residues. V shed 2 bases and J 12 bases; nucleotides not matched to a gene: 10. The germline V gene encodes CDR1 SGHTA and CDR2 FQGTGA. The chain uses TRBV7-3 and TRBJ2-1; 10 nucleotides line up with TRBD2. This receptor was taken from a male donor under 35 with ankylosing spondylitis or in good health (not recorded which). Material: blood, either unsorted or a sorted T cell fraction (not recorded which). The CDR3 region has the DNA TGTGCCAGCAGCTTACAGCCTAGCGGGGGAGGGAGGCAGTTCTTC. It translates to CASSLQPSGGGRQFF. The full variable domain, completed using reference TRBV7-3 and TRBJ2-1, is GAGVSQTPSNKVTEKGKYVELRCDPISGHTALYWYRQSLGQGPEFLIYFQGTGAADDSGLPNDRFFAVRPEGSVSTLKIQRTERGDSAVYLCASSLQPSGGGRQFFGPGTRLTVL.